This TCR beta chain was found in a study of cytomegalovirus exposure and HLA in healthy donors. On the study more broadly: An early data release held about 85 million unique TCRs from HLA-typed donors. General study findings and limits: Some V segments, including TRBV6-2 and TRBV6-3, were excluded as indistinguishable. Earlier results showed most TCR beta V segments being productive about 87% or about 30% of the time. Many donors carried some public TCRs, although rarity characterized most TCR sequences.

CDR3 size: 13 residues. The germline V gene encodes CDR1 PRHDT and CDR2 FYEKMQ (reference sequence). V was trimmed by 4 bases and J by 9 bases, leaving 14 bases between them. With 60 Vbeta and 13 Jbeta primers, the PCR was carried out. This table comes from immunoSEQ multiplex PCR, and its TCRdb copy is limited to in-frame clones, with some not included. In the table there are 150,000 to 200,000 clones, around 88% of which are singletons. Regarding this clone: What it binds is unknown.

The chain couples TRBV13 to TRBJ2-3; TRBD2 is a possible D gene (5 bases). The specimen was PBMCs. The receptor was derived from a woman aged 25 to 39 in good health and CMV-seronegative. Here the CDR3 reads CASSSRFGITQYF. The CDR3 DNA is TGTGCCAGCAGCTCCCGGTTCGGGATCACGCAGTATTTT.